The clone carrying this T cell receptor (beta chain) appeared many times. Its antigen is as yet unknown. This entry is derived from a study of Graves' ophthalmopathy and Graves' hyperthyroidism. Looking at the study overall: Upon initial diagnosis and before any treatment, peripheral blood was collected. Study results and limitations: A model of 13 signatures distinguished ophthalmopathy from stable hyperthyroidism at approximately 90% sensitivity and 81.08% specificity.

Per germline, CDR1 SEHNR and CDR2 FQNEAQ (reference sequence). The CDR3 totals 15 residues. Between the trimmed V and J ends, which lost 1 base and 4 bases, there was a span of 14 bases. From RNA, the CDR3 regions of TCR beta chains were amplified and sequenced. The library came from an HTBI-primed first-round RT-PCR and a second-round multiplex PCR. TCRdb re-called the multiplex PCR reads through MiXCR, storing one row per CDR3 protein. Of 350,000 to 450,000 distinct CDR3 sequences listed, 21% were seen once; the top ten hold 3%. This sequence was found in a young woman with stable Graves' hyperthyroidism. The source material was peripheral blood. V gene TRBV7-9 combines with J gene TRBJ2-7; tentatively, D is TRBD2 (6 bases). The chain's CDR3 is CASSLGQGLIYEQYF. CDR3 nucleotides: TGTGCCAGCAGCTTAGGGCAGGGACTTATTTACGAGCAGTACTTC.